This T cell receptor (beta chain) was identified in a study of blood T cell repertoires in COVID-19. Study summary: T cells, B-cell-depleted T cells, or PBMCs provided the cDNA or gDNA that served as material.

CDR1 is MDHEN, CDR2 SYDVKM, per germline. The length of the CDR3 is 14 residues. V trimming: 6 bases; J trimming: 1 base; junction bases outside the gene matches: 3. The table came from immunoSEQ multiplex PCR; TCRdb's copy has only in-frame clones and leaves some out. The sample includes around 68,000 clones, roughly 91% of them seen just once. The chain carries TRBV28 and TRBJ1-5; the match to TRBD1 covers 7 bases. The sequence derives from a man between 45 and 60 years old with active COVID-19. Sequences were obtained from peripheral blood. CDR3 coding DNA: TGTGCCAGCAGGCCGGGACAGAGCAATCAGCCCCAGCATTTT. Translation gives CASRPGQSNQPQHF.